What follows is one T cell receptor (beta chain) and its context. The data belong to a study of blood T cell repertoires in COVID-19. Looking at the study overall: Samples taken during acute and convalescent COVID-19 were collected in the United States, Italy and Spain.

Original data processing: Reference gene primers were amplified, and this amplification served to estimate nucleated cell counts. Clones were read by immunoSEQ multiplex PCR, and TCRdb kept only the in-frame ones, dropping some. V, J and clone size were drawn from that table, and D and trimming were deduced from the DNA. This sample has about 140,000 clones; over 75% occur once, and the top ten carry roughly 2.9%. Participant ages covered about 18 to 89 years across 24 US areas. V was clipped by 4 bases and J by 7 bases; unmatched bases: 7. Germline V gene sequence: CDR1 SEHNR, CDR2 FQNEAQ (reference sequence). The CDR3 runs 14 residues.

The rearrangement links TRBV7-9 to TRBJ1-5; 7 nucleotides align to TRBD1. This clonotype originated in a woman in her forties or fifties who had recovered from COVID-19. The source material was PBMCs or T cells enriched from blood (not recorded which). In DNA form, the CDR3 reads TGTGCCAGCAGCTCCGACAGGGCCAGGCAGCCCCAGCATTTT. Translated: CASSSDRARQPQHF.